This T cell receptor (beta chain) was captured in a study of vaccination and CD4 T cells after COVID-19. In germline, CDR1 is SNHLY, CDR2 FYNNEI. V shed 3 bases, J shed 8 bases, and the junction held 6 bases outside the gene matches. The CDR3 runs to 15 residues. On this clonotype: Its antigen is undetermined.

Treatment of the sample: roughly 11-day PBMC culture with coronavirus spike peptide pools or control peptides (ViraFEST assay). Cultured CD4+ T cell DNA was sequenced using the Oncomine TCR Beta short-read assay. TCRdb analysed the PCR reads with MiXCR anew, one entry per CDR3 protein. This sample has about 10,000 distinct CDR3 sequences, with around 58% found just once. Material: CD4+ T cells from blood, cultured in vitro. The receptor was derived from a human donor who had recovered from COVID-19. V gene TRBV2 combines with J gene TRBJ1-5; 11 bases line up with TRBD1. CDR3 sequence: CASSDAGTGGEPQHF. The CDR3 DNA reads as TGTGCCAGCAGTGACGCCGGGACAGGGGGTGAGCCCCAGCATTTT.